These T cell receptor beta chains were read from a single sample in a study of blood T cell repertoires in COVID-19. TCRdb's table, derived via immunoSEQ multiplex PCR, lists solely in-frame clones and lacks some. The table shows around 170,000 clones, with roughly nine tenths occurring only once. The source material was peripheral blood. The receptor source for this set is a woman aged 70-85 years with acute or convalescent COVID-19. The CDR3 runs from the conserved cysteine through the conserved F or W. The order of the fields is V gene, D gene, J gene, clone size, CDR3 DNA, CDR3 protein. The D gene is left open where the match is weak. The size field is filled for only some rows; it gives once, few, many or a size class.

v_call: TRBV3-1/TRBV3-2; d_call: NA; j_call: TRBJ2-7; clone_size: NA; cdr3_nt: TGTGCCAGCAGCCAAGAACCAAGGACGGACTCTTCCTACGAGCAGTACTTC; cdr3_aa: CASSQEPRTDSSYEQYF
v_call: TRBV24-1; d_call: NA; j_call: TRBJ2-7; clone_size: NA; cdr3_nt: TGTGCCACCAGTGATTCTGGGACATTGGCGTACGAGCAGTACTTC; cdr3_aa: CATSDSGTLAYEQYF
v_call: TRBV29-1; d_call: TRBD1; j_call: TRBJ1-5; clone_size: NA; cdr3_nt: TGCAGCGTCGTAACAGGGGTAAATCAGCCCCAGCATTTT; cdr3_aa: CSVVTGVNQPQHF
v_call: TRBV3-1/TRBV3-2; d_call: NA; j_call: TRBJ2-1; clone_size: once; cdr3_nt: TGTGCCAGCAGCCAGCGAGGGTCAACTGCTCGGAATGAGCAGTTCTTC; cdr3_aa: CASSQRGSTARNEQFF
v_call: TRBV14; d_call: TRBD1; j_call: TRBJ1-1; clone_size: NA; cdr3_nt: TGTGCCAGCAGCCACTTAGGGGACAGGGCCCTTGAAGCTTTCTTT; cdr3_aa: CASSHLGDRALEAFF
v_call: TRBV9; d_call: TRBD2; j_call: TRBJ2-5; clone_size: NA; cdr3_nt: TGTGCCAGCAGCATCGGGACTACTCAAGAGACCCAGTACTTC; cdr3_aa: CASSIGTTQETQYF
v_call: TRBV7-3; d_call: TRBD1; j_call: TRBJ2-6; clone_size: NA; cdr3_nt: TGTGCCAGCAGCCGGGACAGAAGCTCTGGGGCCAACGTCCTGACTTTC; cdr3_aa: CASSRDRSSGANVLTF
v_call: TRBV6-5; d_call: TRBD1; j_call: TRBJ1-4; clone_size: NA; cdr3_nt: TGTGCCAGCAGTAATTACAGGGGGCGTGAAAAACTGTTTTTT; cdr3_aa: CASSNYRGREKLFF
v_call: TRBV5-8; d_call: NA; j_call: TRBJ1-2; clone_size: NA; cdr3_nt: TGTGCCAGCAGCTTTAGCGTTAACTATGGCTACACCTTC; cdr3_aa: CASSFSVNYGYTF
v_call: TRBV19; d_call: TRBD1; j_call: TRBJ2-7; clone_size: once; cdr3_nt: TGTGCCAGTAGTATCGAGGGACAGCGCTACGAGCAGTACTTC; cdr3_aa: CASSIEGQRYEQYF
v_call: TRBV19; d_call: TRBD1; j_call: TRBJ1-1; clone_size: NA; cdr3_nt: TGTGCCAGTAAAGCCAATACAGGGACAGGGTTTGAAGCTTTCTTT; cdr3_aa: CASKANTGTGFEAFF
v_call: TRBV10-2; d_call: NA; j_call: TRBJ1-1; clone_size: NA; cdr3_nt: TGCGCCAGCAGTGACGACAGTTGGAATGAAGCTTTCTTT; cdr3_aa: CASSDDSWNEAFF
v_call: TRBV6-6; d_call: TRBD1; j_call: TRBJ2-7; clone_size: NA; cdr3_nt: TGTGCCAGCAGAACAGGGGACTACGAGCAGTACTTC; cdr3_aa: CASRTGDYEQYF
v_call: TRBV6-1; d_call: NA; j_call: TRBJ2-3; clone_size: NA; cdr3_nt: TGTGCCAGCAGTGCCAATAAAGTCCTATCCGGGACACTAAGCACAGATACGCAGTATTTT; cdr3_aa: CASSANKVLSGTLSTDTQYF
v_call: TRBV5-1; d_call: NA; j_call: TRBJ2-1; clone_size: NA; cdr3_nt: TGCGCCAGCAGTTTCGGGATTAATGAGCAGTTCTTC; cdr3_aa: CASSFGINEQFF
v_call: TRBV7-9; d_call: NA; j_call: TRBJ1-5; clone_size: NA; cdr3_nt: TGTGCCAGCAGCTTAACAGGGCCTTATAGCAATCAGCCCCAGCATTTT; cdr3_aa: CASSLTGPYSNQPQHF
v_call: TRBV18; d_call: NA; j_call: TRBJ1-1; clone_size: few; cdr3_nt: TGTGCCAGCTCGCCGGCTGGGGGCGGGACTGAAGCTTTCTTT; cdr3_aa: CASSPAGGGTEAFF
v_call: TRBV2; d_call: TRBD1; j_call: TRBJ1-4; clone_size: NA; cdr3_nt: TGTGCCAGCAGGGATCGGACAGGGAATGAAAAACTGTTTTTT; cdr3_aa: CASRDRTGNEKLFF
v_call: TRBV10-3; d_call: NA; j_call: TRBJ2-7; clone_size: NA; cdr3_nt: TGTGCCATCAAGCGGCAGGGGTCTTTCTACGAGCAGTACTTC; cdr3_aa: CAIKRQGSFYEQYF
v_call: TRBV4-1; d_call: NA; j_call: TRBJ1-5; clone_size: NA; cdr3_nt: TGCGCCAGCAGCCAAGAAGGCGTGAGGGAGAGTAGCAATCAGCCCCAGCATTTT; cdr3_aa: CASSQEGVRESSNQPQHF
v_call: TRBV5-1; d_call: NA; j_call: TRBJ2-2; clone_size: once; cdr3_nt: TGCGCCAGCAGCTTGGATGTGGGCCTCTCGCGGGACCCCTTGCTGTTTTTT; cdr3_aa: CASSLDVGLSRDPLLFF
v_call: TRBV4-2; d_call: NA; j_call: TRBJ1-4; clone_size: NA; cdr3_nt: TGTGCCAGCAGCCAACCGGACGGGAAAAATGAAAAACTGTTTTTT; cdr3_aa: CASSQPDGKNEKLFF
v_call: TRBV10-3; d_call: NA; j_call: TRBJ1-4; clone_size: NA; cdr3_nt: TGTGCCATCAGTGAGGGAACAGGGCTACTTAATGAAAAACTGTTTTTT; cdr3_aa: CAISEGTGLLNEKLFF
v_call: TRBV9; d_call: NA; j_call: TRBJ2-7; clone_size: NA; cdr3_nt: TGTGCCAGCAGCGTATTGGGGAGCTCCTACGAGCAGTACTTC; cdr3_aa: CASSVLGSSYEQYF
v_call: TRBV2; d_call: NA; j_call: TRBJ1-2; clone_size: NA; cdr3_nt: TGTGCCAGCAGTGACTGGGAGGCCCGGACCTTC; cdr3_aa: CASSDWEARTF
v_call: TRBV4-2; d_call: NA; j_call: TRBJ2-6; clone_size: NA; cdr3_nt: TGTGCCAGCAGCCGAGGACAGTATGAAGGGTCTGGGGCCAACGTCCTGACTTTC; cdr3_aa: CASSRGQYEGSGANVLTF
v_call: TRBV7-8; d_call: TRBD2; j_call: TRBJ2-1; clone_size: NA; cdr3_nt: TGTGCCAGCAGCCGAGGACTAGCAAGGGACAATGAGCAGTTCTTC; cdr3_aa: CASSRGLARDNEQFF
v_call: TRBV4-1; d_call: NA; j_call: TRBJ1-5; clone_size: NA; cdr3_nt: TGCGCCAGCAGCCAGGGGGGGATCTTTAGGAGCAATCAGCCCCAGCATTTT; cdr3_aa: CASSQGGIFRSNQPQHF
v_call: TRBV4-1; d_call: TRBD1; j_call: TRBJ2-7; clone_size: NA; cdr3_nt: TGCGCCAGCAGCCTGACAGGGAGTAAAACCTACGAGCAGTACTTC; cdr3_aa: CASSLTGSKTYEQYF
v_call: TRBV12-2; d_call: NA; j_call: TRBJ1-3; clone_size: few; cdr3_nt: TGTGCAAGTCGCTTAGCCGGGAGCTCTGGAAACACCATATATTTT; cdr3_aa: CASRLAGSSGNTIYF
v_call: TRBV6-5; d_call: TRBD2; j_call: TRBJ2-7; clone_size: NA; cdr3_nt: TGTGCCAGCGGGGGGGGGTTCAACTACGAGCAGTACTTC; cdr3_aa: CASGGGFNYEQYF
v_call: TRBV10-3; d_call: TRBD2; j_call: TRBJ2-1; clone_size: NA; cdr3_nt: TGTGCCATCAGTGGTCTAGCGGGAGGGGGCAATGAGCAGTTCTTC; cdr3_aa: CAISGLAGGGNEQFF
v_call: TRBV28; d_call: TRBD2; j_call: TRBJ2-7; clone_size: NA; cdr3_nt: TGTGCCAGCAGTCGACTAGCGGGAGGGTTCGAGCAGTACTTC; cdr3_aa: CASSRLAGGFEQYF
v_call: TRBV19; d_call: TRBD2; j_call: TRBJ2-1; clone_size: NA; cdr3_nt: TGTGCCAGTAGTTCCCACGGACTAGGGCCGTCGATTGAGCAGTTCTTC; cdr3_aa: CASSSHGLGPSIEQFF
v_call: TRBV5-1; d_call: TRBD2; j_call: TRBJ2-1; clone_size: NA; cdr3_nt: TGCGCCAGCAGCCCCAGGGGGTTACTAGCGGGAGATAACTCCTACAATGAGCAGTTCTTC; cdr3_aa: CASSPRGLLAGDNSYNEQFF